The clone carrying this T cell receptor (beta chain) was found a few times. This specimen comes from a study of blood T cell repertoires in COVID-19. Study-wide context: From T cells, B-cell-depleted T cells, or PBMCs came the material, which was cDNA or gDNA.

In the authors' workflow: Estimation of nucleated cell counts relied on the amplification of reference gene primers. Using immunoSEQ multiplex PCR, the repertoire was profiled, and TCRdb retains in-frame clones only, with some absent. V and J calls and clone size are given by that table; D and trimming were obtained from the DNA. The data hold 330,000 or so clones, with roughly 90% observed a single time. The CDR3 consists of 15 residues. The ends were cut back, 6 bases at V and 6 bases at J, with 21 bases in the middle. Looked up from germline, CDR1 is SGHAT and CDR2 is FQDESV (reference sequence). Cohort 3 recovery required two negative PCRs, clearance, or symptom resolution.

This chain uses TRBV11-1 with TRBJ2-7, with unresolved D. The TCR comes from a young woman who had recovered from COVID-19. The sample consisted of PBMCs or T cells enriched from blood (not recorded which). CDR3 nucleotide sequence: TGTGCCAGCAGTCAACGTCGACTTGCGGTCGGCGAGCAGTACTTC. Translated, it gives CASSQRRLAVGEQYF.